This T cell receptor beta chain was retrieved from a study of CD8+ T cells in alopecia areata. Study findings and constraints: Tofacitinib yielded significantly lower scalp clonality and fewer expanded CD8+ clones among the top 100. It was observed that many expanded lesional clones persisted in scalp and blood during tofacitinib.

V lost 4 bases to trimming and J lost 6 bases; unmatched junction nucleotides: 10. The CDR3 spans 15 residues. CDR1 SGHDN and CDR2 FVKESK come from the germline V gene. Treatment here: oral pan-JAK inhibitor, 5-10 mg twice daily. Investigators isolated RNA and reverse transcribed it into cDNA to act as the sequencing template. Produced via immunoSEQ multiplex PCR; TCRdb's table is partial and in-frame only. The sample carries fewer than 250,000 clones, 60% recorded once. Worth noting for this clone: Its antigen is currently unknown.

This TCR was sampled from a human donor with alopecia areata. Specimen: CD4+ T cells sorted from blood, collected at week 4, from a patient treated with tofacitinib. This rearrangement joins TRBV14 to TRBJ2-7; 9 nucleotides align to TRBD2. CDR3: CASSPLGLATTEQYF. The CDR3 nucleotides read TGTGCCAGCAGCCCACTAGGACTAGCGACCACCGAGCAGTACTTC.